This T cell receptor beta chain was captured by sequencing in a study of blood T cell repertoires in COVID-19. As for the study in general: Researchers got acute and convalescent COVID-19 samples from the United States, Italy and Spain. The cDNA or gDNA used as material had been derived from T cells, B-cell-depleted T cells, or PBMCs.

Libraries were prepared by immunoSEQ multiplex PCR; TCRdb keeps only in-frame clonotypes and omits some of them. The data show about 260,000 clones, approximately 86% seen once. This clone was counted between two and nine times. Distinct nucleotide sequences in the sample also encode this CDR3. Germline V gene data show CDR1 as GTSNPN and CDR2 as SVGIG (reference sequence). The CDR3 covers 10 residues. V lost 3 bases, J lost 7 bases, and 6 bases lay in between. Material for sequencing was peripheral blood. V and J are TRBV30 and TRBJ1-2; the D gene is possibly TRBD1 (6 bases). The sequence came from a man between 35 and 55 years old who had recovered from COVID-19. The CDR3 DNA sequence: TGTGCCTGGAGAGGGGGTGGCTACACCTTC. Translating gives CAWRGGGYTF.